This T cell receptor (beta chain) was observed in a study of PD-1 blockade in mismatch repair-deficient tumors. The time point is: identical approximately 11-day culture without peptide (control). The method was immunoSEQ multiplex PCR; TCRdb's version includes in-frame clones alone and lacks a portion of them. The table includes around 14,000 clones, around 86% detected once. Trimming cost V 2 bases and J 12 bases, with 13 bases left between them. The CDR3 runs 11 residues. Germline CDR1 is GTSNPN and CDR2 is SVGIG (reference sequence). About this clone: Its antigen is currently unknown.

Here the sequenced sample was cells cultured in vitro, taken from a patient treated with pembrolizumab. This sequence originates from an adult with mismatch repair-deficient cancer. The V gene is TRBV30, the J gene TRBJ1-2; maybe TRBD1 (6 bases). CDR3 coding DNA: TGTGCCTGGAGTACACAGGGCGGCCACACCTTC. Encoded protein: CAWSTQGGHTF.